Following are 24 T cell receptor beta chains from one sample sequenced in a study of T-cell reconstitution after alpha-beta-depleted transplantation in children. Preparing the TCRbeta library involved the use of unique molecular identifiers. One entry per CDR3 protein results from TCRdb running MiXCR on the PCR reads. The repertoire includes around 960,000 distinct CDR3 sequences, around 30% of them detected once, and under 30% sits in the top ten. Sample: PBMCs, mostly from graft donor cells, taken 360 days after TCRalphabeta/CD19-depleted stem cell transplant. These receptors were obtained from a boy younger than two who had a stem cell transplant for SCID, so the T cells may come from the graft donor.

This clonotype was counted only a few times. The gene calls are TRBV2 and TRBJ2-5; D unclear. The V gene's germline CDR1 is SNHLY and CDR2 FYNNEI. V gave up 4 bases and J gave up 5 bases, with 14 bases separating them. CDR3 length: 14 amino acids. The CDR3 sequence is CASSGLRQRETQYF. The CDR3 bases are TGTGCCAGCAGTGGATTGAGGCAGAGGGAGACCCAGTACTTC. Complete variable domain (other parts from reference TRBV2 and TRBJ2-5): EPEVTQTPSHQVTQMGQEVILRCVPISNHLYFYWYRQILGQKVEFLVSFYNNEISEKSEIFDDQFSVERPDGSNFTLKIRSTKLEDSAMYFCASSGLRQRETQYFGPGTRLLVL.

The rearrangement links TRBV7-2 to TRBJ2-1; perhaps TRBD2 as D (6 bases). V was cut by 2 bases and J by 6 bases, with 14 bases left in between. This CDR3 spans 15 amino acids. Germline values: CDR1 SGHTA, CDR2 FQGNSA. CDR3 in amino acids: CASSLMRGVRNEQFF. DNA of the CDR3: TGTGCCAGCAGCTTAATGCGGGGAGTCCGCAATGAGCAGTTCTTC.

This clonotype was seen a single time. V usage is TRBV5-4 and J usage is TRBJ2-1, with 13 nucleotides matching TRBD2. V dropped 3 bases and J dropped 1; count of bases not matched to a gene: 7. CDR1 SGHNT and CDR2 YYREEE come from the germline V gene (reference sequence). The CDR3 sequence is 18 residues long. Written as DNA, the CDR3 is TGTGCCAGCAGCTCACTAGCGGGGGGGCTCAAGTCCTACAATGAGCAGTTCTTC. This gives the protein CASSSLAGGLKSYNEQFF. The complete variable domain, with remaining parts taken from reference TRBV5-4 and TRBJ2-1, reads ETGVTQSPTHLIKTRGQQVTLRCSSQSGHNTVSWYQQALGQGPQFIFQYYREEENGRGNFPPRFSGLQFPNYSSELNVNALELDDSALYLCASSSLAGGLKSYNEQFFGPGTRLTVL.

The chain recombines TRBV5-1 with TRBJ2-7; 9 nucleotides line up with TRBD1. The germline V gene has CDR1 SGHRS and CDR2 YFSETQ. After removal of 3 bases from V and 2 bases from J, the junction contained 15 bases not matched to a gene. The CDR3 totals 18 residues. CDR3 nucleotides: TGCGCCAGCAGCTCCCTTTTTTTAACCGGGACAGGGCCCTACGAGCAGTACTTC. This translates into CASSSLFLTGTGPYEQYF. Supplemented by reference TRBV5-1 and TRBJ2-7, the full variable domain reads KAGVTQTPRYLIKTRGQQVTLSCSPISGHRSVSWYQQTPGQGLQFLFEYFSETQRNKGNFPGRFSGRQFSNSRSEMNVSTLELGDSALYLCASSSLFLTGTGPYEQYFGPGTRLTVT.

The chain uses TRBV6-5 and TRBJ2-4, with a weak D call TRBD1 (5 bases). The CDR3 loop spans 15 amino acids. The V gene's germline CDR1 is MNHEY and CDR2 SVGAGI. V gave up 0 bases and J gave up 6 bases, with 12 bases separating them. DNA for the CDR3: TGTGCCAGCAGTTACTCAGGGGCGACTCGAAACATTCAGTACTTC. It translates to CASSYSGATRNIQYF.

This clonotype occurred a few times. V gene TRBV7-2 combines with J gene TRBJ2-5; D is ambiguous. Germline V lookup: CDR1 SGHTA, CDR2 FQGNSA. The V end was cut by 4 bases, the J end by 4 bases, with 13 bases between. CDR3 length equals 14 residues. Here the CDR3 reads CASSYSRVGETQYF. The CDR3 DNA reads TGTGCCAGCAGCTACTCCCGGGTTGGAGAGACCCAGTACTTC.

Only a few counts were recorded for this clonotype. This rearrangement joins TRBV10-3 to TRBJ2-7; D uncertain. The germline V and J ends were trimmed by 0 bases and 2 bases, with 8 bases remaining between them. The germline V gene has CDR1 ENHRY and CDR2 SYGVKD. There are 14 residues in the CDR3. Here the CDR3 DNA reads TGTGCCATCAGTGAGTCCGGATACCCCTACGAGCAGTACTTC. This gives the protein CAISESGYPYEQYF.

The J gene is TRBJ2-7, the V gene TRBV7-2, with D possibly being TRBD1 or TRBD2 (5 bases each). Per germline, CDR1 SGHTA and CDR2 FQGNSA. The V end was cut by 7 bases, the J end by 2 bases, with 21 bases between. The CDR3 spans 16 residues. The CDR3 DNA sequence: TGTGCCAGCACATCCGGGGCGATAAAGCCCCCCTACGAGCAGTACTTC. This sequence encodes CASTSGAIKPPYEQYF.

V is TRBV28 and J is TRBJ2-1; 7 nucleotides agree with TRBD2. V was clipped by 3 bases and J by 7 bases; unmatched bases: 6. The CDR3 is made up of 14 amino acids. The germline V gene encodes CDR1 MDHEN and CDR2 SYDVKM. The CDR3 protein is CASSFPGTKNEQFF. The DNA for the CDR3 is TGTGCCAGCAGTTTTCCCGGGACTAAAAATGAGCAGTTCTTC.

V gene TRBV7-3 combines with J gene TRBJ2-7; TRBD2 aligns across 9 bases. The CDR3 length is 15 residues. V lost 5 bases to trimming and J lost 2 bases; unmatched junction nucleotides: 7. CDR1 is SGHTA, CDR2 FQGTGA, per germline. The CDR3 sequence: CASSISGGMTYEQYF. CDR3 coding DNA: TGTGCCAGCAGCATAAGCGGGGGGATGACCTACGAGCAGTACTTC.

V and J are TRBV5-1 and TRBJ2-1; a possible D gene is TRBD2 (6 bases). CDR3 length: 16 residues. V dropped 2 bases and J dropped 7 bases, with 19 bases sitting between them. Germline CDR1 reads SGHRS; CDR2 reads YFSETQ. The CDR3 DNA reads TGCGCCAGCAGCTTCGGACGCACTAGCCGGGGGAATGAGCAGTTCTTC. The encoded protein is CASSFGRTSRGNEQFF.

The chain is built from TRBV4-1 and TRBJ2-5; D remains ambiguous. Trimming took 0 bases from V and 4 from J, leaving 6 bases between them. Germline assignment: CDR1 MGHRA and CDR2 YSYEKL. The CDR3 has 13 residues. The CDR3 spells CASSQEARETQYF. CDR3 nucleotide sequence: TGCGCCAGCAGCCAAGAGGCCAGAGAGACCCAGTACTTC.

This clonotype has only a few counts. The CDR3 region has the DNA TGTGCCACCAGACCCAATCCGGGACTAGTTACAGATACGCAGTATTTT. It codes for CATRPNPGLVTDTQYF. This chain connects TRBV2 to TRBJ2-3; TRBD2 aligns across 8 bases. Germline V lookup: CDR1 SNHLY, CDR2 FYNNEI. This CDR3 has 16 amino acids. V shed 10 bases and J 3 bases; nucleotides not matched to a gene: 15.

This clonotype was counted once. This chain uses TRBV4-1 with TRBJ2-3; TRBD2 aligns across 10 bases. The CDR3 covers 19 residues. V lost 0 bases and J lost 3; bases outside the gene matches: 12. Looked up from germline, CDR1 is MGHRA and CDR2 is YSYEKL. In DNA, the CDR3 is TGCGCCAGCAGCCAAGAGGGAATAGCGGGGGGCCCGGCGACAGATACGCAGTATTTT. This encodes CASSQEGIAGGPATDTQYF.

In its sample, this clonotype was seen many times. V is TRBV5-1 and J is TRBJ2-7; D might be TRBD1 (6 bases). Germline assignment: CDR1 SGHRS and CDR2 YFSETQ. Trimming pared 2 bases from V and 0 bases from J, leaving 9 bases between. The CDR3 length is 14 residues. The DNA for the CDR3 is TGCGCCAGCAGCTTTACAGGGAGCTCCTACGAGCAGTACTTC. As protein: CASSFTGSSYEQYF.

The chain's CDR3 is CASSYSPLAGMIYNEQFF. CDR3 nucleotide sequence: TGTGCCAGCAGTTACTCGCCCCTAGCGGGAATGATATACAATGAGCAGTTCTTC. The chain combines TRBV6-5 with TRBJ2-1, with 9 bases fitting TRBD2. This CDR3 region has 18 residues. Germline CDR1 and CDR2: MNHEY and SVGAGI. Germline trimming cut 0 bases from V and 4 bases from J; bases unmatched to any gene: 10.

This clonotype was seen a handful of times. The CDR3 reads CASSFVVPSGANVLTF. The DNA for the CDR3 is TGCGCCAGCAGCTTCGTGGTCCCCTCTGGGGCCAACGTCCTGACTTTC. The J gene is TRBJ2-6, the V gene TRBV5-1; the D is unclear. This CDR3 is 16 amino acids long. Germline V gene data show CDR1 as SGHRS and CDR2 as YFSETQ. Trimming took off 2 bases at V and 0 bases at J, with 9 bases between the two ends. Using reference TRBV5-1 and TRBJ2-6 for the parts outside the CDR3, the full variable domain is KAGVTQTPRYLIKTRGQQVTLSCSPISGHRSVSWYQQTPGQGLQFLFEYFSETQRNKGNFPGRFSGRQFSNSRSEMNVSTLELGDSALYLCASSFVVPSGANVLTFGAGSRLTVL.

This clonotype has just a few counts. This chain uses TRBV6-2 or TRBV6-3 with TRBJ2-1; the match to TRBD2 covers 13 bases. In germline, CDR1 is MNHEY, CDR2 SVGEGT. With V trimmed by 6 bases and J by 6 bases, 8 bases remained unmatched. The CDR3 length is 16 residues. CDR3 sequence (DNA): TGTGCCAGCAGCCAGGGACTAGCGGGGAAGGCCAATGAGCAGTTCTTC. This translates into CASSQGLAGKANEQFF.

This chain links TRBV5-1 with TRBJ2-6, with TRBD1 identical over 9 bases. Germline assignment: CDR1 SGHRS and CDR2 YFSETQ. The CDR3 runs to 18 residues. Trimming took 0 bases from V and 2 from J; bases not matched to a gene: 6. The CDR3 sequence is CASSLGGTGTTGANVLTF. CDR3 nucleotides: TGCGCCAGCAGCTTGGGCGGGACAGGGACTACTGGGGCCAACGTCCTGACTTTC.

This clonotype was seen a handful of times. The chain uses TRBV29-1 and TRBJ2-5, with TRBD2 matching over 8 bases. This CDR3 spans 14 amino acids. Germline CDR1 SQVTM, CDR2 ANQGSEA. The V gene end was trimmed by 4 bases and the J gene end by 5 bases; junction bases not matched to a gene: 9. CDR3 nucleotides: TGCAGCGTTGCGTATTGGACTAGCAGTGAGACCCAGTACTTC. As protein: CSVAYWTSSETQYF.

This clonotype appeared a few times. The chain carries TRBV10-3 and TRBJ2-1; perhaps TRBD2 as D (6 bases). CDR1 is ENHRY, CDR2 SYGVKD, per germline. Deletions cut 7 bases from V and 6 bases from J, with 22 bases between. The CDR3 consists of 16 residues. CDR3 in DNA: TGTGCCATCAAGGCAGGAGGGACTGGCGGCCCCAATGAGCAGTTCTTC. Its protein product is CAIKAGGTGGPNEQFF.

The chain uses TRBV19 and TRBJ2-1; D is ambiguous. There are 16 residues in the CDR3. Trimming left V 3 bases short and J 1 base short, with 13 bases between. Germline V lookup: CDR1 LNHDA, CDR2 SQIVND (reference sequence). The CDR3 reads CASSMAPRFSYNEQFF. The CDR3 DNA reads as TGTGCCAGTAGTATGGCCCCTAGATTTTCCTACAATGAGCAGTTCTTC.

The V call is TRBV7-3, the J call TRBJ2-6, with 8 bases that match TRBD2. The CDR3 is 17 residues long. Trimming took 1 base from V and 0 from J; bases not matched to a gene: 2. The germline gives CDR1 SGHTA, CDR2 FQGTGA. The CDR3 DNA reads as TGTGCCAGCAGCTTAATCGGGGGGGCCTCTGGGGCCAACGTCCTGACTTTC. This gives the protein CASSLIGGASGANVLTF.

This clonotype was detected many times. The chain links TRBV5-1 to TRBJ1-1; D ambiguous. The germline V gene has CDR1 SGHRS and CDR2 YFSETQ. The CDR3 sequence is 15 residues long. Trimming shortened V by 0 bases and J by 0 bases, and 9 bases separated the two germline ends. The CDR3, as DNA: TGCGCCAGCAGCTTGGTTTCGGGCATGAACACTGAAGCTTTCTTT. As protein: CASSLVSGMNTEAFF.